Here is one T cell receptor beta chain with its context. Its antigen remains unknown. Trimming removed 6 bases from V and 5 bases from J, with 14 bases in between. CDR3 size: 13 residues. Germline assignment: CDR1 SNHLY and CDR2 FYNNEI. Nonspecific anti-CD3/anti-CD28 bead stimulation represents the broad CD4+ T cell repertoire. Sorting of responding CD4+ T cells relied on upregulated CD40 ligand together with CD69. Plasma HIV-1 RNA stayed below 50 copies/mL for at least 4 years. A roughly 17-hour stimulation of CD8-depleted PBMCs used anti-CD28/CD49d costimulation, CD40-blocking antibody and enfuvirtide. Sequencing used immunoSEQ version 4 in survey mode. Measured with immunoSEQ multiplex PCR; TCRdb has only the in-frame clones, and not every one. The data hold about 43,000 clones, with 80% to 90% observed a single time. The source of the sample is a study of persistence of HIV-infected CD4 T cells. The study's findings and limits: Degenerate expanded CDR3beta sequences were enriched among CMV- and Gag-responding cells.

Specimen: CD4+ T cells sorted from PBMCs after roughly 18-hour stimulation, collected from a patient who received antiretroviral therapy. The receptor's source is an adult man with HIV who was CMV-seropositive. The rearrangement joins TRBV2 to TRBJ2-7; D is perhaps TRBD2 (7 bases). The CDR3 DNA reads as TGTGCCAGCAGGGGGGGGGCGTCCGACGAGCAGTACTTC. Translated: CASRGGASDEQYF.